This T cell receptor (beta chain) stems from a study of blood T cell repertoires in COVID-19. Trimming pared 5 bases from V and 8 bases from J, leaving 13 bases between. The CDR3 is 13 residues long. The V gene's germline CDR1 is MDHEN and CDR2 SYDVKM. TCRdb keeps only in-frame clones here, not all; method: immunoSEQ multiplex PCR. The table shows about 95,000 clones, with roughly 90% occurring only once. The chain has TRBV28 and TRBJ2-4; tentatively, D is TRBD1 (5 bases). This clonotype originated in a woman in her 70s with acute or convalescent COVID-19. Sequenced input: peripheral blood. CDR3 loop: CASSMPGLHIQYF. The DNA of the CDR3 is TGTGCCAGCAGTATGCCAGGGTTGCACATTCAGTACTTC.